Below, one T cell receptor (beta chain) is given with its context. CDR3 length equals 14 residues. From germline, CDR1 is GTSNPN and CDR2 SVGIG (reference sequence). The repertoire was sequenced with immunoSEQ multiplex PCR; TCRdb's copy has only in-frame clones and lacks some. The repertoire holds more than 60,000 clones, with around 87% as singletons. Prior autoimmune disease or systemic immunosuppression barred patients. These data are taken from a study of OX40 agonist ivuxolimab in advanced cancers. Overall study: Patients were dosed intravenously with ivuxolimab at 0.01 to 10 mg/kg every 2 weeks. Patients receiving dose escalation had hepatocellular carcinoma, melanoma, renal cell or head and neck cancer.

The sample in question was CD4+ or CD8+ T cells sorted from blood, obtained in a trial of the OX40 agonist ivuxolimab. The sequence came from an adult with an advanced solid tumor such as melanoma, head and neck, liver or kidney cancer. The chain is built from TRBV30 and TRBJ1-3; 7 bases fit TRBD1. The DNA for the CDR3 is TGTGCGTATCAGACAGGGACGGCCGGAAACACCATATATTTT. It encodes CAYQTGTAGNTIYF.